The 8 T cell receptor beta chains listed next were all sequenced from one sample in a study of CD8 T cells in Susac syndrome. After extraction with the RNeasy kit, 0.5 to 1 ug of the RNA was reverse transcribed using random hexamers. MiXCR was run by TCRdb on the immunoSEQ multiplex PCR reads, yielding one entry per CDR3 protein. The profile shows over 350,000 distinct CDR3 sequences, 85% of them singletons. Specimen: CD8+ T cells from PBMCs. These receptors were collected from a human donor with multiple sclerosis.

The table lists this clonotype with a count of one. The chain couples TRBV5-4 to TRBJ1-1, with 7 bases identical to TRBD1. The CDR3 spans 15 residues. The V and J ends lost 4 bases and 3 bases, in that order; junction bases with no gene match: 9. Germline-derived CDR1 and CDR2 are SGHNT and YYREEE (reference sequence). The CDR3 DNA reads as TGTGCCAGCAGCCGACAGGGAGAGGTGGACACTGAAGCTTTCTTT. Its protein is CASSRQGEVDTEAFF.

The CDR3: CASSQTGVYGYTF. The CDR3 DNA reads TGTGCCAGCAGTCAGACGGGGGTCTATGGCTACACCTTC. This chain links TRBV27 with TRBJ1-2; a possible D gene is TRBD1 (5 bases). CDR3 length equals 13 residues. Germline loops: CDR1 MNHEY, CDR2 SMNVEV (reference sequence). Trimming took 5 bases from V and 4 from J, leaving 11 bases between them.

The V call is TRBV7-8, the J call TRBJ2-3, with 8 bases lining up with TRBD2. Germline lookup yields CDR1 SGHVS and CDR2 FQNEAQ. The CDR3 runs 16 residues. After removal of 6 bases from V and 4 bases from J, the junction contained 12 bases not matched to a gene. The CDR3 loop is CASSTSGSRIADTQYF. In DNA form, the CDR3 reads TGTGCCAGCAGTACAAGCGGGAGTCGGATTGCAGATACGCAGTATTTT.

V gene TRBV12-3 or TRBV12-4 combines with J gene TRBJ2-1, with TRBD2 identical over 13 bases. J was trimmed by 8 bases and V by 5 bases; bases with no gene match: 6. This CDR3 spans 15 amino acids. The CDR3 DNA sequence: TGTGCCAGCAGTAAAACTAGCGGGGGGGCGGATGAGCAGTTCTTC. Amino acid sequence: CASSKTSGGADEQFF.

V usage is TRBV18 and J usage is TRBJ2-2; the match to TRBD2 covers 7 bases. J gave up 7 bases and V 3 bases, and 8 bases lay outside the gene matches. Germline V gene lookup returns CDR1 KGHSH and CDR2 LQKENI. The length of the CDR3 is 15 residues. CDR3 DNA: TGTGCCAGCTCACCCATGGCGGGAGCGGACGGGGAGCTGTTTTTT. Its translation is CASSPMAGADGELFF.

This chain links TRBV28 with TRBJ2-1; TRBD2 aligns across 7 bases. V was clipped by 3 bases and J by 0 bases; unmatched bases: 5. This CDR3 is built from 16 residues. The V gene's germline CDR1 is MDHEN and CDR2 SYDVKM. CDR3 residues: CASSLSGGNSYNEQFF. The CDR3 coding sequence is TGTGCCAGCAGTTTGTCGGGGGGAAACTCCTACAATGAGCAGTTCTTC.

The chain uses TRBV27 and TRBJ1-1; tentatively, D is TRBD1 (5 bases). CDR3 length equals 13 residues. Germline CDR1 and CDR2: MNHEY and SMNVEV (reference sequence). The V and J ends lost 5 bases and 3 bases respectively, with 10 bases between them. The CDR3 nucleotides are TGTGCCAGCAGTCCCTTGACAGACACTGAAGCTTTCTTT. This encodes CASSPLTDTEAFF.

This chain connects TRBV20-1 to TRBJ1-3; TRBD1 might be the D (5 bases). This CDR3 region has 15 residues. The germline CDR1 and CDR2 sequences are DFQATT and SNEGSKA (reference sequence). V shed 0 bases and J shed 1 base, with 10 bases lying between them. In DNA, the CDR3 is TGCAGTGCTAGAGATCTGGGGGATTCTGGAAACACCATATATTTT. This encodes CSARDLGDSGNTIYF.